Below, 5 T cell receptor beta chains from the same sample are listed, as sequenced in a study of spatial heterogeneity in lung cancer. Study-level results: One measure, the expanded intratumoral alpha and beta TCR count, tracked tumor mutation counts.

These receptors have no identified antigens. MiXCR, applied by TCRdb to the 5' RACE reads, yields one record per CDR3 protein. The sample shows about 5,600 distinct CDR3 sequences, approximately 8.4% of them seen only once. Time point noted: sample taken at primary tumor resection. The sample was lung tumor tissue, taken at surgery. The origin of the receptors is a female donor with early-stage non-small cell lung cancer.

This clonotype was seen repeatedly, ten times or more. V and J are TRBV7-2 and TRBJ2-7; unclear D gene. Germline V gene data show CDR1 as SGHTA and CDR2 as FQGNSA. V was pared by 4 bases and J by 6 bases, with 16 bases between. There are 14 residues in the CDR3. CDR3 loop: CASSSQPGFGEQYV. CDR3 nucleotide sequence: TGTGCCAGCAGCTCCCAGCCAGGATTCGGCGAGCAGTACGTC.

This clonotype was found many times. V usage is TRBV6-1 and J usage is TRBJ1-1, with D tentatively TRBD1 (5 bases). This CDR3 comprises 14 residues. V was pared by 1 base and J by 1 base, with 7 bases between. Germline CDR1 MNHNS, CDR2 SASEGT. The CDR3 DNA sequence: TGTGCCAGCAGTGAAGGGGGCCAGAACACTGAAGCTTTCTTT. The encoded protein is CASSEGGQNTEAFF.

This clonotype was counted at least ten times. In DNA form, the CDR3 reads TGTGCCAGTATCGCAGCGAACACCGGGGAGCTGTTTTTT. Its protein is CASIAANTGELFF. V and J are TRBV19 and TRBJ2-2, with unresolved D. Trimming pared 7 bases from V and 0 bases from J, leaving 6 bases between. The germline CDR1 and CDR2 sequences are LNHDA and SQIVND (reference sequence). CDR3 size: 13 residues.

This clonotype showed up many times. The CDR3 bases are TGTGCCAGCAGCTTTTCAGGGTCCAATCAGCCCCAGCATTTT. It specifies CASSFSGSNQPQHF. V and J are TRBV7-9 and TRBJ1-5; the D gene is possibly TRBD1 (5 bases). This CDR3 has 14 residues. V was pared by 3 bases and J by 3 bases, with 9 bases between. Looked up from germline, CDR1 is SEHNR and CDR2 is FQNEAQ (reference sequence).

This clonotype was seen ten or more times. J is TRBJ2-3 and V is TRBV10-1, with 16 bases lining up with TRBD2. The CDR3 is 19 amino acids. CDR1 and CDR2 from the germline V gene are WNHNN and SYGVQD (reference sequence). V dropped 4 bases and J dropped 1; count of bases not matched to a gene: 8. The DNA for the CDR3 is TGCGCCAGCAGTGCCGGGACTAGCGGGAGGGGAGGCGGCACAGATACGCAGTATTTT. This codes for CASSAGTSGRGGGTDTQYF.